The rows below give T cell receptor beta chains drawn from one sample of a study of vaccination and CD4 T cells after COVID-19. MiXCR was run by TCRdb on the PCR reads, yielding one entry per CDR3 protein. This table holds around 20,000 distinct CDR3 sequences, approximately 31% found once. For these receptors, no antigen is known. What was sequenced was cultured CD4+ T cells from blood. All receptors come from a human donor with COVID-19. CDR3s include the opening cysteine and the closing phenylalanine or tryptophan. The D gene is left open where the match is weak. Clone size is stated in some rows and not others, as once, few, many or a class when expanded.

abundance	d_gene	v_gene	j_gene	len	CDR3aa	CDR3nt
-	TRBD2	TRBV6-1	TRBJ2-3	19	CASSHRRLAGREYTDTQYF	TGTGCCAGCAGTCACCGAAGACTAGCGGGGCGTGAATACACAGATACGCAGTATTTT
-	TRBD2	TRBV27	TRBJ2-7	16	CASSSPQTSGSYEQYF	TGTGCCAGCAGTTCACCCCAGACTAGCGGCTCCTACGAGCAGTACTTC
-	-	TRBV27	TRBJ2-3	14	CASSTLGQTDTQYF	TGTGCCAGCAGTACATTGGGGCAGACAGATACGCAGTATTTT
-	-	TRBV5-6	TRBJ1-5	14	CASSSPTTNQPQHF	TGTGCCAGCAGCTCTCCCACTACAAATCAGCCCCAGCATTTT
-	-	TRBV12-3/TRBV12-4	TRBJ2-3	13	CASTATSTDTQYF	TGTGCCAGCACTGCGACTAGCACAGATACGCAGTATTTT
once	-	TRBV7-9	TRBJ2-6	17	CASSLEGRVSGANVLAF	TGTGCCAGCAGCTTAGAGGGTAGGGTCTCTGGGGCCAACGTCCTGGCTTTC
once	-	TRBV2	TRBJ1-4	15	CASKGTSTTNEKLFF	TGTGCCAGCAAAGGCACATCCACGACTAATGAAAAACTGTTTTTT
few	-	TRBV19	TRBJ1-1	15	CASSNPGGKNTEAFF	TGTGCCAGTAGTAACCCCGGGGGGAAGAACACTGAAGCTTTCTTT
few	-	TRBV28	TRBJ1-5	13	CASTYGSNQPQHF	TGTGCCAGCACCTATGGGAGCAATCAGCCCCAGCATTTT
few	TRBD1	TRBV27	TRBJ2-5	14	CASSYRGTQETQYF	TGTGCCAGCAGTTACAGGGGGACACAAGAGACCCAGTACTTC
few	-	TRBV20-1	TRBJ1-1	13	CRVPSRGGTEAFF	TGCAGGGTCCCCTCAAGGGGAGGCACTGAAGCTTTCTTT
-	-	TRBV6-1	TRBJ2-2	16	CASSEVRGRNTGELFF	TGTGCCAGCAGTGAAGTGCGGGGACGGAACACCGGGGAGCTGTTTTTT
-	TRBD1	TRBV2	TRBJ1-5	17	CASSHRPDRGLYQPQHF	TGTGCCAGCAGTCATAGACCCGACAGGGGGCTGTATCAGCCCCAGCATTTT
few	-	TRBV20-1	TRBJ1-1	13	CSASQDELTEAFF	TGCAGTGCTAGCCAGGACGAGTTGACTGAAGCTTTCTTT
once	TRBD1	TRBV12-5	TRBJ2-5	14	CASGPPGGGETQYF	TGTGCTAGTGGGCCCCCAGGGGGCGGAGAGACCCAGTACTTC
-	-	TRBV5-1	TRBJ1-5	15	CASSLEGGRNQPQHF	TGCGCCAGCAGCTTGGAAGGCGGACGCAATCAGCCCCAGCATTTT
few	-	TRBV12-3/TRBV12-4	TRBJ1-6	16	CASSSQGNLRNSPLHF	TGTGCCAGCAGTTCACAGGGCAACCTTCGGAATTCACCCCTCCACTTT
-	-	TRBV12-3/TRBV12-4	TRBJ1-2	14	CASSITHQGPGYTF	TGTGCCAGCAGTATCACCCACCAGGGGCCTGGCTACACCTTC